What follows are 14 T cell receptor beta chains derived from one specimen sequenced in a study of blood T cell repertoires in COVID-19. Sequencing was performed with immunoSEQ multiplex PCR; in TCRdb, only in-frame clones are kept and a portion is missing. Of approximately 220,000 clones in the sample, approximately 87% were seen once. The material sequenced was peripheral blood. The receptors here all came from a man in his sixties who had recovered from COVID-19.

This clone appeared a few times. This chain uses TRBV27 with TRBJ2-5; D might be TRBD2 (7 bases). The V end was cut by 2 bases, the J end by 4 bases, with 14 bases between. The CDR3 has 15 amino acids. From germline, CDR1 is MNHEY and CDR2 SMNVEV (reference sequence). CDR3 in DNA: TGTGCCAGCAGTTTAGGGGAGGGGGGCGGAGAGACCCAGTACTTC. Translating it yields CASSLGEGGGETQYF.

The V gene is TRBV21-1, the J gene TRBJ2-7; the table calls TRBD1, which could not be checked here. TRBV21-1 constitutes a pseudogene. The CDR3 spans 12 residues. The CDR3 DNA reads TGTGCCAGCAGCAAGGACAGGGACGAGCAGTACTTC. This translates into CASSKDRDEQYF.

V usage is TRBV4-3 and J usage is TRBJ2-1; TRBD2 is a possible D gene (7 bases). CDR3 length equals 16 residues. Germline CDR1 and CDR2: LGHNA and YSLEER. The V gene lost 0 bases and the J gene lost 6 bases, with 15 bases spanning the gap. The CDR3 sequence: CASSQDGGAIFNEQFF. Written as DNA, the CDR3 is TGCGCCAGCAGCCAAGATGGGGGGGCGATATTCAATGAGCAGTTCTTC.

V gene TRBV30 combines with J gene TRBJ1-2; D is ambiguous. Trimming took off 3 bases at V and 8 bases at J, with 13 bases between the two ends. CDR1 and CDR2 from the germline V gene are GTSNPN and SVGIG (reference sequence). The CDR3 covers 12 residues. The DNA of the CDR3 is TGTGCCTGGAGCCGGGAGTCCTGGGGCTACACCTTC. It encodes CAWSRESWGYTF.

The rearrangement joins TRBV5-1 to TRBJ1-4, with D possibly TRBD1 on 6 matching bases. The germline V gene encodes CDR1 SGHRS and CDR2 YFSETQ. The CDR3 contains 14 residues. Trimming removed 0 bases from V and 7 bases from J, with 10 bases in between. The DNA for the CDR3 is TGCGCCAGCAGCTTGGGGACAGAAAGTGAAAAACTGTTTTTT. Residues: CASSLGTESEKLFF. The whole variable domain, filled in from reference TRBV5-1 and TRBJ1-4, reads KAGVTQTPRYLIKTRGQQVTLSCSPISGHRSVSWYQQTPGQGLQFLFEYFSETQRNKGNFPGRFSGRQFSNSRSEMNVSTLELGDSALYLCASSLGTESEKLFFGSGTQLSVL.

This sequence joins TRBV30 and TRBJ2-3; possible D gene TRBD2, 6 bases. V lost 4 bases and J 11 bases, leaving 16 bases between the germline ends. CDR1 and CDR2 from the germline V gene are GTSNPN and SVGIG (reference sequence). The CDR3 sequence is 12 residues long. Here the CDR3 reads CAWTTGGERQYF. Here the CDR3 DNA reads TGTGCCTGGACGACTGGCGGGGAGAGGCAGTATTTT.

V and J are TRBV18 and TRBJ1-4; D unclear. The germline V and J ends were trimmed by 3 bases and 2 bases, with 16 bases remaining between them. Germline V gene sequence: CDR1 KGHSH, CDR2 LQKENI. This CDR3 spans 17 amino acids. CDR3 bases: TGTGCCAGCTCACCGGGTTTCACGGGGTTCACTAATGAAAAACTGTTTTTT. Its translation: CASSPGFTGFTNEKLFF.

The J gene is TRBJ1-2, the V gene TRBV4-3; TRBD1 matches 12 bases. J gave up 6 bases and V 4 bases, and 9 bases lay outside the gene matches. The germline V gene encodes CDR1 LGHNA and CDR2 YSLEER. This CDR3 is built from 16 residues. CDR3 region: CASSPNLGQGAHGYTF. The CDR3, as DNA: TGCGCCAGCAGCCCCAACCTGGGACAGGGGGCTCATGGCTACACCTTC.

In this sample, this clone turned up once. The rearrangement uses TRBV28 and TRBJ2-2, with 8 bases that match TRBD1. This CDR3 has 17 residues. J gave up 4 bases and V 5 bases, and 12 bases lay outside the gene matches. Per germline, CDR1 MDHEN and CDR2 SYDVKM. The DNA of the CDR3 is TGTGCCAGCAGTACGCGGGCAGGGGGCTCTTTCACCGGGGAGCTGTTTTTT. Amino acids: CASSTRAGGSFTGELFF.

The CDR3 loop is CASSPRGHEQYF. The CDR3 DNA is TGTGCCAGCAGCCCCAGGGGCCACGAGCAGTACTTC. The J gene is TRBJ2-7, the V gene TRBV7-9; TRBD1 might be the D (6 bases). CDR3 length: 12 residues. With 5 bases removed from V and 5 bases from J, the gap between germline ends came to 10 bases. The V gene's germline CDR1 is SEHNR and CDR2 FQNEAQ (reference sequence).

V usage is TRBV5-6 and J usage is TRBJ2-5, with a weak D call TRBD1 (5 bases). V was clipped by 2 bases and J by 4 bases, with 18 bases between them. Germline V lookup: CDR1 SGHDT, CDR2 YYEEEE. CDR3 length: 16 residues. CDR3 bases: TGTGCCAGCAGCTTAGTGCCGGCGGCAGGGCGAGAGACCCAGTACTTC. As protein: CASSLVPAAGRETQYF.

V and J are TRBV6-4 and TRBJ2-3, with D hard to call. From germline, CDR1 is MRHNA and CDR2 SNTAGT. V was clipped by 3 bases and J by 3 bases, with 7 bases between them. This CDR3 is built from 13 residues. The DNA of the CDR3 is TGTGCCAGCAGTGAGGTAGAAACAGATACGCAGTATTTT. It yields the protein CASSEVETDTQYF.

This rearrangement joins TRBV5-1 to TRBJ1-1; D is unresolved. Trimming left V 4 bases short and J 4 bases short, with 14 bases between. There are 14 residues in the CDR3. The V gene's germline CDR1 is SGHRS and CDR2 YFSETQ. The CDR3 nucleotides are TGCGCCAGCAGCCTAATAGCGGGAGCCACTGAAGCTTTCTTT. Protein product: CASSLIAGATEAFF.

The V and J genes are TRBV5-4 and TRBJ2-7; no reliable D call. The ends were cut back, 3 bases at V and 6 bases at J, with 19 bases in the middle. Germline V CDR1 and CDR2: SGHNT, YYREEE (reference sequence). CDR3 length equals 15 residues. DNA of the CDR3: TGTGCCAGCAGCTCCCACTCGGTCCTAATCGGCGAGCAGTACTTC. Translation gives CASSSHSVLIGEQYF. The full variable domain, in which reference TRBV5-4 and TRBJ2-7 provide the parts outside the CDR3, is ETGVTQSPTHLIKTRGQQVTLRCSSQSGHNTVSWYQQALGQGPQFIFQYYREEENGRGNFPPRFSGLQFPNYSSELNVNALELDDSALYLCASSSHSVLIGEQYFGPGTRLTVT.